This TCR beta chain came from a study of technical replicates of blood from a few donors. Trimming shortened V by 8 bases and J by 4 bases, and 11 bases separated the two germline ends. Germline CDR1 is MNHEY and CDR2 is SMNVEV (reference sequence). The CDR3 is 13 amino acids. The protocol was immunoSEQ multiplex PCR, while the TCRdb copy is restricted to in-frame clones and leaves out a portion. The table has about 94,000 clones, almost 96% seen once. The clonotype comes from a human donor in good health. The V call is TRBV27, the J call TRBJ2-2; D is ambiguous. The specimen was T cells isolated from PBMCs. CDR3 in amino acids: CASRVPFTGELFF. DNA of the CDR3: TGTGCCAGCCGGGTCCCCTTCACCGGGGAGCTGTTTTTT.